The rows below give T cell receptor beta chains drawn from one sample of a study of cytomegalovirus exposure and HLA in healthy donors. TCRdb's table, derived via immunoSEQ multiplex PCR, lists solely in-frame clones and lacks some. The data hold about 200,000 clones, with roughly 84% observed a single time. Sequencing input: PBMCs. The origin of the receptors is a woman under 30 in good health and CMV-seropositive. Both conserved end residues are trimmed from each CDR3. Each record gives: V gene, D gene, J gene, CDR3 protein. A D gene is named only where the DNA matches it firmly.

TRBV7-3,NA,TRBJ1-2,ASTSWQGDGYT
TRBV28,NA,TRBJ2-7,ASSLLQASYEQY
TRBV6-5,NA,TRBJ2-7,ASTLGLGYEQY
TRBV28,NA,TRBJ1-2,ASNTGYNYGYT
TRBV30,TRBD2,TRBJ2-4,AWREAGAGKNIQY
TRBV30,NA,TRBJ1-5,AWSGRGNQPQH
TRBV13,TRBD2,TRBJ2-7,ASNKGASGRLEQY
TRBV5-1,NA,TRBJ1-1,ASSLTELNTEAF
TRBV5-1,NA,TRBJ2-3,ASSTESGYSTDTQY
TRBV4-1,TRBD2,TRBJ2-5,ASSQGLAGYGTQY
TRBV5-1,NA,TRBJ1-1,ASSEHEDTEAF
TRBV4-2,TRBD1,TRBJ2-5,ASSLGTGPTLEETQY
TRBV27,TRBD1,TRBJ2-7,ASSSGQGAYEQY
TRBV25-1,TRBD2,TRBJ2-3,ATSTSGSTDTQY
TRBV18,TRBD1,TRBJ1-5,ASSIRKGGQTGNQPQH
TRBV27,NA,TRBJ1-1,ASSFMGWETEAF
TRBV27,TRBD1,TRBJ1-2,ASSSKQGALNGYT
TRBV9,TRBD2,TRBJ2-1,ASSEASGGNEQF
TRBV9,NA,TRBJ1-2,ASARVGYT
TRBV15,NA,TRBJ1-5,ATSRVASPGQPQH
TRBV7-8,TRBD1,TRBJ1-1,ASSLGRGQTNTEAF
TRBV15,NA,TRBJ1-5,ATSRDRYGQPQH